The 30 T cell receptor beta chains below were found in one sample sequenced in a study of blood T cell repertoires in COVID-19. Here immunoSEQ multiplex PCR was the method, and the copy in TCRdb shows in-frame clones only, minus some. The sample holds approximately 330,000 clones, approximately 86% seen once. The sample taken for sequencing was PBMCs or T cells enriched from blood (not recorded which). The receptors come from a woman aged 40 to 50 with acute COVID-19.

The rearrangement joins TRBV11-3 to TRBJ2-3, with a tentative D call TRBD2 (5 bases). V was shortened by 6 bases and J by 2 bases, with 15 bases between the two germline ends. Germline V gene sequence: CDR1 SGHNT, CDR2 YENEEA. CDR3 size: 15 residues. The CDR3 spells CASSDGWRPTDTQYF. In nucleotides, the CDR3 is TGTGCCAGCAGTGATGGATGGAGGCCCACAGATACGCAGTATTTT.

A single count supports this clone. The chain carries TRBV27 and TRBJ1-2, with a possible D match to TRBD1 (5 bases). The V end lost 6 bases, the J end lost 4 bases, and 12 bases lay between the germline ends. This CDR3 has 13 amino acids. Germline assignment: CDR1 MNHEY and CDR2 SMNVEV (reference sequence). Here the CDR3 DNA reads TGTGCCAGCAGCATCGCCGGGGGCTATGGCTACACCTTC. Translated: CASSIAGGYGYTF.

CDR3 amino acids: CASSQGQNHYEQYF. CDR3 sequence (DNA): TGTGCCAGCAGCCAAGGACAGAACCACTACGAGCAGTACTTC. The chain has TRBV7-9 and TRBJ2-7; the D gene is possibly TRBD1 (6 bases). This CDR3 contains 14 residues. V lost 5 bases, J lost 3 bases, and 14 bases lay in between. Germline assignment: CDR1 SEHNR and CDR2 FQNEAQ (reference sequence).

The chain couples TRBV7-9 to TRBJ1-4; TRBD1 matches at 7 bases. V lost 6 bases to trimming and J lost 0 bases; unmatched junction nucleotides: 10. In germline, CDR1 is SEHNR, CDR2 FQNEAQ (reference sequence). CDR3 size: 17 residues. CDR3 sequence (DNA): TGTGCCAGCAGTCAACGAGTGACAGGGTCAACTAATGAAAAACTGTTTTTT. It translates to CASSQRVTGSTNEKLFF.

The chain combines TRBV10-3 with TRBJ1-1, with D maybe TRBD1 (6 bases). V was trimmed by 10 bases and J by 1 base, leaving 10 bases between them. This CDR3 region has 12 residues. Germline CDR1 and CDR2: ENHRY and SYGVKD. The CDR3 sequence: CATQTGNTEAFF. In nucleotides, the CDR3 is TGTGCCACCCAGACAGGGAACACTGAAGCTTTCTTT.

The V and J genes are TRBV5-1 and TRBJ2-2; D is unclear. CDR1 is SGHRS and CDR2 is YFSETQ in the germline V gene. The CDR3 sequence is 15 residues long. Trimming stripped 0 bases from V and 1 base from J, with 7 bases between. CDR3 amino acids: CASSLGGRNTGELFF. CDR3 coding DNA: TGCGCCAGCAGCTTGGGCGGTCGGAACACCGGGGAGCTGTTTTTT.

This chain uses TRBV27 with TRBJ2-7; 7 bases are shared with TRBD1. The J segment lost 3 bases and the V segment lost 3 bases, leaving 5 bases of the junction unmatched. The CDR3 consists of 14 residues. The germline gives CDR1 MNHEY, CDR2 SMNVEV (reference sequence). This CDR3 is CASSFATGNYEQYF. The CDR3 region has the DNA TGTGCCAGCAGTTTCGCGACAGGGAACTACGAGCAGTACTTC.

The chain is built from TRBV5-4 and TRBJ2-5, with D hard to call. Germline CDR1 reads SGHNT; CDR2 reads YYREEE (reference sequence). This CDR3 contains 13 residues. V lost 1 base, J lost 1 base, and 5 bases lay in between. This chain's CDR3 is CASSLPTQETQYF. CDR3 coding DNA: TGTGCCAGCAGCTTGCCTACCCAAGAGACCCAGTACTTC.

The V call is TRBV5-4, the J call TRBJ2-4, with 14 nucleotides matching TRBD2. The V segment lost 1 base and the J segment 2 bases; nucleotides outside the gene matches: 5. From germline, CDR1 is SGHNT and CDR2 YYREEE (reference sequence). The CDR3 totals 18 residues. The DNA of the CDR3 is TGTGCCAGCAGCTTGCCAGGGACTAGCGGGAGAACCAAAAACATTCAGTACTTC. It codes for CASSLPGTSGRTKNIQYF.

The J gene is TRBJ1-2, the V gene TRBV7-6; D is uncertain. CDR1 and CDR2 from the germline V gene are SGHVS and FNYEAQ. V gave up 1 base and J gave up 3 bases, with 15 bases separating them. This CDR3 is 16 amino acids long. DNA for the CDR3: TGTGCCAGCAGCTTAGTAGCCAGAGGGTCGTACTATGGCTACACCTTC. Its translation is CASSLVARGSYYGYTF.

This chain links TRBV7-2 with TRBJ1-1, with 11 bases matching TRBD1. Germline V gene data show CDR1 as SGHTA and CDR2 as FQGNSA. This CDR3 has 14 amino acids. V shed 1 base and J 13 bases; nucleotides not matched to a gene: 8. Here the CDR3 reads CASSLVSGTGGDFF. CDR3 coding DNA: TGTGCCAGCAGCTTAGTTAGTGGGACAGGGGGGGATTTCTTT.

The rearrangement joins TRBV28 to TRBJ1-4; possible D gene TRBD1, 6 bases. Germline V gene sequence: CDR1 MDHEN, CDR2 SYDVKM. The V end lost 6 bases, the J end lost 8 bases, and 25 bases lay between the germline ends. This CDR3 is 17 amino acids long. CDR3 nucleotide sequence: TGTGCCAGCAGCGATCTAGGGGGGGACTCAATGGCAGAAAAACTGTTTTTT. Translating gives CASSDLGGDSMAEKLFF.

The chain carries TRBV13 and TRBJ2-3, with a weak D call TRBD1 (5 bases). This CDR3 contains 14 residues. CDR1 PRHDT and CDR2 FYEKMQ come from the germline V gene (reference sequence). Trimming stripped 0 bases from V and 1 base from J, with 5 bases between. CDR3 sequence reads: CASSLGGGTDTQYF. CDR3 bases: TGTGCCAGCAGCTTAGGAGGGGGCACAGATACGCAGTATTTT.

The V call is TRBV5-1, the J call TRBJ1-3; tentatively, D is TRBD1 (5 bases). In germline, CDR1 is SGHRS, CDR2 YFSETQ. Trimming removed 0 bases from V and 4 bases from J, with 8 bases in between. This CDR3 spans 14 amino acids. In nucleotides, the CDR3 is TGCGCCAGCAGCTTGGAGACAGCCGGAAACACCATATATTTT. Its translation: CASSLETAGNTIYF.

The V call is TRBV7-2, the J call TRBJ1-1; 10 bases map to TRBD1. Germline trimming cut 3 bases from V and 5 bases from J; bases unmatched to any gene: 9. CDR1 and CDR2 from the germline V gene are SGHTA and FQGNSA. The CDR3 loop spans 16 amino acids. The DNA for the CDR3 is TGTGCCAGCAGCTTTCGGACAGGGGGGAAGAGGACTGAAGCTTTCTTT. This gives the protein CASSFRTGGKRTEAFF.

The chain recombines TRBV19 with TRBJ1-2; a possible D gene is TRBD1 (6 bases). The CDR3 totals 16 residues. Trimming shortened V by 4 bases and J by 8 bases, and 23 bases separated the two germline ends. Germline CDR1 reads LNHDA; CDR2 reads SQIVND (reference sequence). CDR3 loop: CASSTGSGHLPGGYTF. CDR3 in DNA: TGTGCCAGTAGTACAGGGTCGGGACACCTCCCGGGGGGCTACACCTTC.

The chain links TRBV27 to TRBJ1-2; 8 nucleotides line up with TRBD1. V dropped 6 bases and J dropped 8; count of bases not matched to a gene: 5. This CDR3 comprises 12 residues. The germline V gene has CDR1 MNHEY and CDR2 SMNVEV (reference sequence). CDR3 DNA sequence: TGTGCCAGCAGGGCTACAGGGGGAGGCTACACCTTC. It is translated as CASRATGGGYTF.

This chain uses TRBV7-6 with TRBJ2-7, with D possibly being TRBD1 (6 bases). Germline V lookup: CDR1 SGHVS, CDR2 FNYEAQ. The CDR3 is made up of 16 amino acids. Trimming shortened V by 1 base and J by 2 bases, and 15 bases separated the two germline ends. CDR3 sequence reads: CASSLGSGTLTYEQYF. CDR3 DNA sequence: TGTGCCAGCAGCTTAGGGTCCGGGACACTGACCTACGAGCAGTACTTC.

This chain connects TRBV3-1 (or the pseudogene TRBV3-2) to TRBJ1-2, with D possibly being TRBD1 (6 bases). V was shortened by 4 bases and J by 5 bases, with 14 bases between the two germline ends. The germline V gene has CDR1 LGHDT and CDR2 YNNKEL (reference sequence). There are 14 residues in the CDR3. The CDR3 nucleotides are TGTGCCAGCAGCCCCGGACAGCTGGGATATGGCTACACCTTC. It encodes CASSPGQLGYGYTF.

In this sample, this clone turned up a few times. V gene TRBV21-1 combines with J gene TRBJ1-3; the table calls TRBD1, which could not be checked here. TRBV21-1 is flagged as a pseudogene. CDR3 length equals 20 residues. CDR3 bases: TGTGCCAGCAGCGCGCGACACGTACCGCAGACAGGGGACACTGGAAACACCATATATTTT. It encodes CASSARHVPQTGDTGNTIYF.

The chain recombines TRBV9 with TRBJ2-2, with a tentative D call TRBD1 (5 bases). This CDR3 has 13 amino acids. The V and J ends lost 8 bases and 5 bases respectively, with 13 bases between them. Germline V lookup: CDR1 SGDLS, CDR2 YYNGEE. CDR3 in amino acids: CASNPGFTGELFF. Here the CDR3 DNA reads TGTGCCAGTAACCCAGGGTTTACCGGGGAGCTGTTTTTT.

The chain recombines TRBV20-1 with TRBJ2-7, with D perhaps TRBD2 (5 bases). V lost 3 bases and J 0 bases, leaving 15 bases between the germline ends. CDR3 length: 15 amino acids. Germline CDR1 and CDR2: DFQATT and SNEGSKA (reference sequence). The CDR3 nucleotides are TGCAGTGCTAGTTACTCAGGAGGTTCCTCCTACGAGCAGTACTTC. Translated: CSASYSGGSSYEQYF.

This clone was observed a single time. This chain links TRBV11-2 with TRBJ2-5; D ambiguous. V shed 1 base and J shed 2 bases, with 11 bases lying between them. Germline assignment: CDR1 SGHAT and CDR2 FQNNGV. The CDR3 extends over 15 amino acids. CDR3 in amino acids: CASSLVGFGQETQYF. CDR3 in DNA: TGTGCCAGCAGCTTAGTTGGGTTCGGGCAAGAGACCCAGTACTTC.

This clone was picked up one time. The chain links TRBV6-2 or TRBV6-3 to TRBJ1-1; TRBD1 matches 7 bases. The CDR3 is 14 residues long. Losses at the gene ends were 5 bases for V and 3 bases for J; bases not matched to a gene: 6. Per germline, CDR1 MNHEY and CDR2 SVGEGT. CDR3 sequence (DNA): TGTGCCAGCAGTCCGACAGGGATGGACACTGAAGCTTTCTTT. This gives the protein CASSPTGMDTEAFF.

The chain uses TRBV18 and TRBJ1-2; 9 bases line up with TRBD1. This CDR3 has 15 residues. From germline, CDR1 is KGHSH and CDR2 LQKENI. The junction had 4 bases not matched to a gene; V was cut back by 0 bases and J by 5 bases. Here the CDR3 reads CASSPPGTGSYGYTF. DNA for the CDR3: TGTGCCAGCTCACCACCCGGGACAGGGTCGTATGGCTACACCTTC.

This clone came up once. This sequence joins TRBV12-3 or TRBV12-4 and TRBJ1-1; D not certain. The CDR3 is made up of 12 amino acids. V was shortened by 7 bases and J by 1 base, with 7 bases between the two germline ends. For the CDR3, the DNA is TGTGCCAGCACCCCCGGGAACACTGAAGCTTTCTTT. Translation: CASTPGNTEAFF.

CDR3 bases: TGTGCCAGCAGCTTGCCCGGGACAGGGTCCGAAAAACTGTTTTTT. It translates to CASSLPGTGSEKLFF. V usage is TRBV5-4 and J usage is TRBJ1-4, with 9 bases that match TRBD1. CDR3 length: 15 residues. The V gene end was trimmed by 1 base and the J gene end by 8 bases; junction bases not matched to a gene: 6. CDR1 and CDR2 (germline): SGHNT, YYREEE (reference sequence).

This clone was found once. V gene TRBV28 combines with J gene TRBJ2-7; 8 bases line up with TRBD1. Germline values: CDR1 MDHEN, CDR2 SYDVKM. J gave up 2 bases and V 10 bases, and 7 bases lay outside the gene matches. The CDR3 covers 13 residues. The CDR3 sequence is CAISTGATYEQYF. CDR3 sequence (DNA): TGTGCCATTTCGACAGGGGCGACCTACGAGCAGTACTTC.

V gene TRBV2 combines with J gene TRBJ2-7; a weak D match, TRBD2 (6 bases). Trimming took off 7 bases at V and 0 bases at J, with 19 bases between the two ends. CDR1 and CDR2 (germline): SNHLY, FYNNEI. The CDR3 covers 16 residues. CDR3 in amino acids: CASKAPPGGSSYEQYF. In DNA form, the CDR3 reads TGTGCCAGCAAAGCCCCCCCCGGGGGAAGCTCCTACGAGCAGTACTTC.

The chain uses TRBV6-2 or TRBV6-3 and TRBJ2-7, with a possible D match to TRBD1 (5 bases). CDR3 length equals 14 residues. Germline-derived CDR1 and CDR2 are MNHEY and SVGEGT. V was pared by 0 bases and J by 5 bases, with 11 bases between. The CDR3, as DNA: TGTGCCAGCAGTTACTCCCGTGACAGAAACGAGCAGTACTTC. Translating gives CASSYSRDRNEQYF.